This T cell receptor beta chain was sequenced for a study of blood T cells in healthy people across ages. Every donor provided 9.5 to 10 milliliters of peripheral blood. Isolation of PBMCs gave at least 7 million cells per sample. For the second PCR, which ran for roughly 6 to 12 cycles, a sample-barcoded 5' primer and a J-beta primer mix were used. TCRdb called the 5' RACE reads again in MiXCR, with one record for every CDR3 protein. The sample contains about 1 million distinct CDR3 sequences, approximately 25% of which appear only once. These data were also reused for a study on T cells of mothers and their children.

The clonotype comes from a girl aged 2-10 years in good health. Sequenced input: blood.

The CDR3 bases are TGTGCCAGCAGTCAACCACGGGACAATGAGCAGTTCTTC. This gives the protein CASSQPRDNEQFF. The chain couples TRBV6-5 to TRBJ2-5; D not resolved. Matching the DNA end better, TRBJ2-1 makes the J call doubtful. This CDR3 has 13 residues. CDR1 is MNHEY and CDR2 is SVGAGI in the germline V gene.